This passage covers 13 T cell receptor beta chains from one sample sequenced in a study of T cell changes during pregnancy in multiple sclerosis. Some clones are missing from TCRdb's copy, which holds only in-frame ones; the method was immunoSEQ multiplex PCR. This table has 45,000 to 55,000 clones, around 92% appearing once. Material: peripheral blood, obtained after pregnancy. The receptors stem from a female donor with multiple sclerosis, enrolled in a pregnancy study.

The chain links TRBV5-1 to TRBJ1-2; D gene unclear. Trimming removed 0 bases from V and 2 bases from J, with 8 bases in between. Germline CDR1 and CDR2: SGHRS and YFSETQ. The CDR3 runs to 14 residues. The CDR3: CASSLGPANYGYTF. The DNA for the CDR3 is TGCGCCAGCAGCTTGGGGCCAGCGAACTATGGCTACACCTTC.

The chain carries TRBV5-4 and TRBJ1-1; 8 bases are shared with TRBD1. The CDR3 is made up of 16 amino acids. The ends lost 2 bases at V and 1 base at J; junction bases unmatched: 7. Germline V lookup: CDR1 SGHNT, CDR2 YYREEE (reference sequence). The CDR3 loop reads CASSFAAGQGNTEAFF. The DNA for the CDR3 is TGTGCCAGCAGCTTCGCCGCAGGACAGGGGAACACTGAAGCTTTCTTT.

V and J are TRBV10-2 and TRBJ1-3; D unclear. Trimming left V 3 bases short and J 8 bases short, with 11 bases between. Germline-derived CDR1 and CDR2 are WSHSY and SAAADI. There are 13 residues in the CDR3. The DNA for the CDR3 is TGCGCCAGCAGTGACCCCTTAGCGCACACCATATATTTT. It yields the protein CASSDPLAHTIYF.

The chain joins TRBV10-3 to TRBJ1-5, with 8 bases identical to TRBD1. Unmatched junction bases numbered 6, after V lost 2 bases and J lost 3 bases. CDR3 size: 16 residues. Germline V gene data show CDR1 as ENHRY and CDR2 as SYGVKD. This chain's CDR3 is CAISEAPTGDNQPQHF. CDR3 nucleotides: TGTGCCATCAGTGAGGCCCCGACAGGGGACAATCAGCCCCAGCATTTT.

The rearrangement links TRBV4-3 to TRBJ2-1; D possibly corresponds to TRBD2 (6 bases). Trimming stripped 0 bases from V and 9 bases from J, with 15 bases between. This CDR3 comprises 15 residues. Germline-derived CDR1 and CDR2 are LGHNA and YSLEER. CDR3 residues: CASSQETGTGGEQFF. Written as DNA, the CDR3 is TGCGCCAGCAGCCAAGAAACGGGTACCGGGGGTGAGCAGTTCTTC.

This chain uses TRBV29-1 with TRBJ2-3; TRBD2 matches 9 bases. V dropped 6 bases and J dropped 4; count of bases not matched to a gene: 14. The CDR3 loop spans 16 amino acids. Germline assignment: CDR1 SQVTM and CDR2 ANQGSEA. This chain's CDR3 is CSVGVARGGWADTQYF. In DNA form, the CDR3 reads TGCAGCGTGGGGGTGGCGCGGGGGGGCTGGGCAGATACGCAGTATTTT.

CDR3 DNA: TGTGCCAGCAGCGCGGGGGCTAGCGGAGGGAATGAGCAGTTCTTC. It encodes CASSAGASGGNEQFF. The V gene is TRBV9, the J gene TRBJ2-1; D possibly corresponds to TRBD2 (7 bases). Germline V gene sequence: CDR1 SGDLS, CDR2 YYNGEE. Trimming removed 3 bases from V and 7 bases from J, with 17 bases in between. The CDR3 is made up of 15 amino acids.

The J gene is TRBJ1-6, the V gene TRBV5-5, with 7 nucleotides matching TRBD1. Germline V gives CDR1 SGHKS, CDR2 YYEKEE (reference sequence). The V and J ends lost 2 bases and 7 bases, in that order; junction bases with no gene match: 6. The CDR3 contains 15 residues. The CDR3 coding sequence is TGTGCCAGCAGCTTCAGACAGGGAGAGAATTCACCCCTCCACTTT. Residues: CASSFRQGENSPLHF.

V and J are TRBV18 and TRBJ2-6, with TRBD1 identical over 9 bases. The CDR3 is 18 residues long. The germline gives CDR1 KGHSH, CDR2 LQKENI. With V trimmed by 4 bases and J by 0 bases, 7 bases remained unmatched. The CDR3 DNA sequence: TGTGCCAGCTCACTTACTGACAGGGGGGGCTCTGGGGCCAACGTCCTGACTTTC. It translates to CASSLTDRGGSGANVLTF. Looking up the rest from reference TRBV18 and TRBJ2-6 gives the full variable domain: NAGVMQNPRHLVRRRGQEARLRCSPMKGHSHVYWYRQLPEEGLKFMVYLQKENIIDESGMPKERFSAEFPKEGPSILRIQQVVRGDSAAYFCASSLTDRGGSGANVLTFGAGSRLTVL.

This chain uses TRBV6-6 with TRBJ2-1, with 9 bases lining up with TRBD1. Germline loops: CDR1 MNHNY, CDR2 SVGAGI (reference sequence). After removal of 6 bases from V and 6 bases from J, the junction contained 9 bases not matched to a gene. The CDR3 contains 15 residues. CDR3 nucleotide sequence: TGTGCCAGCAGCCCCGGGACAGGGAGGGGCAATGAGCAGTTCTTC. The encoded protein is CASSPGTGRGNEQFF.

This clone has only one observation. This chain links TRBV9 with TRBJ1-2; no clear D. CDR1 is SGDLS, CDR2 YYNGEE, per germline. This CDR3 contains 13 residues. Trimming left V 3 bases short and J 2 bases short, with 8 bases between. The CDR3 bases are TGTGCCAGCAGCGGGGAGGGCAACTATGGCTACACCTTC. Translated: CASSGEGNYGYTF.

The CDR3 coding sequence is TGTGCCAGCATTTTTCTATCTGAAGCTTTCTTT. Residues: CASIFLSEAFF. The chain has TRBV6-5 and TRBJ1-1; no firm D call. The CDR3 is 11 amino acids. V was pared by 7 bases and J by 6 bases, with 9 bases between. The germline CDR1 and CDR2 sequences are MNHEY and SVGAGI.

The rearrangement uses TRBV5-1 and TRBJ2-7; TRBD1 aligns across 7 bases. This CDR3 contains 14 residues. Germline trimming cut 0 bases from V and 5 bases from J; bases unmatched to any gene: 5. The V gene's germline CDR1 is SGHRS and CDR2 YFSETQ. Here the CDR3 reads CASSLGQGLDEQYF. DNA for the CDR3: TGCGCCAGCAGCTTGGGACAGGGTTTAGACGAGCAGTACTTC.